A selection of T cell receptor beta chains follows, all from one sample in a study of cytomegalovirus exposure and HLA in healthy donors. Sequencing was performed with immunoSEQ multiplex PCR; in TCRdb, only in-frame clones are kept and a portion is missing. The profile shows approximately 140,000 clones, roughly 80% of them singletons. Sequences were obtained from PBMCs. The receptors were gathered from a man aged 35 to 55 in good health and CMV-seropositive. CDR3s include the opening cysteine and the closing phenylalanine or tryptophan. The D gene is left open where the match is weak. Where a row states a size, it is once, few, many or the class of an expanded clone; other rows omit it.

CDR3 length	D gene	V gene	J gene	clone size	CDR3 protein	CDR3 DNA
14	TRBD1	TRBV27	TRBJ1-1	.	CASSRQGGNTEAFF	TGTGCCAGCAGTCGACAGGGCGGGAACACTGAAGCTTTCTTT
17	TRBD2	TRBV19	TRBJ2-1	.	CASSTGLASSSYNEQFF	TGTGCCAGTAGTACCGGACTAGCCTCAAGCTCCTACAATGAGCAGTTCTTC
14	TRBD1	TRBV2	TRBJ2-3	.	CAGGQVHHFDTQYF	TGTGCCGGAGGACAGGTTCATCATTTTGATACGCAGTATTTT
14	.	TRBV5-8	TRBJ2-7	.	CASSLDQGMNEQYF	TGTGCCAGCAGCTTGGATCAGGGGATGAACGAGCAGTACTTC
15	TRBD1	TRBV25-1	TRBJ2-4	once	CASSDTGGSGDIQYF	TGTGCCAGCAGTGATACAGGGGGCTCTGGGGACATTCAGTACTTC
12	.	TRBV10-3	TRBJ1-5	.	CAISEGSGLQHF	TGTGCCATCAGTGAAGGGTCAGGGCTCCAGCATTTT
13	.	TRBV30	TRBJ2-5	once	CAWSRGHRETQYF	TGTGCCTGGAGCCGCGGCCACCGAGAGACCCAGTACTTC
14	.	TRBV9	TRBJ1-4	.	CASSVGHTNEKLFF	TGTGCCAGCAGCGTAGGACACACCAATGAAAAACTGTTTTTT
16	TRBD2	TRBV5-1	TRBJ2-5	.	CASSQGLAGHQETQYF	TGCGCCAGCAGCCAAGGACTAGCGGGACACCAAGAGACCCAGTACTTC
13	.	TRBV7-6	TRBJ2-7	.	CASSPRVPYEQYF	TGTGCCAGCAGCCCCAGGGTTCCCTACGAGCAGTACTTC
15	TRBD1	TRBV2	TRBJ1-3	.	CASTDRVASGNTIYF	TGTGCCAGCACCGACAGGGTAGCATCTGGAAACACCATATATTTT
12	.	TRBV6-5	TRBJ1-1	few	CASSSTSTEAFF	TGTGCCAGCAGTTCGACTAGCACTGAAGCTTTCTTT
13	.	TRBV21-1	TRBJ2-7	.	CASSKRDRVEQYF	TGTGCCAGCAGCAAAAGAGACAGGGTCGAGCAGTACTTC
16	TRBD2	TRBV27	TRBJ2-5	.	CASSSETSGSWETQYF	TGTGCCAGCAGTTCAGAGACTAGCGGGAGTTGGGAGACCCAGTACTTC
14	.	TRBV19	TRBJ2-7	.	CASSIARGYDEQYF	TGTGCCAGTAGTATCGCCAGGGGCTACGACGAGCAGTACTTC
14	.	TRBV19	TRBJ2-7	.	CASSKQGSQYEQYF	TGTGCCAGTAGCAAACAGGGTAGTCAGTACGAGCAGTACTTC
14	TRBD2	TRBV7-9	TRBJ2-7	.	CASSRTSGGYEQYF	TGTGCCAGCAGCCGTACTAGCGGGGGCTACGAGCAGTACTTC
15	.	TRBV6-5	TRBJ2-5	.	CASSYSPSQQETQYF	TGTGCCAGCAGTTACTCCCCTAGCCAGCAAGAGACCCAGTACTTC
15	.	TRBV5-1	TRBJ2-7	.	CASSLKGEGIYEQYF	TGCGCCAGCAGCCTGAAGGGGGAAGGGATCTACGAGCAGTACTTC
15	.	TRBV4-3	TRBJ2-7	once	CASSQEGGQAYEQYF	TGCGCCAGCAGCCAAGAAGGCGGGCAAGCCTACGAGCAGTACTTC
13	TRBD1	TRBV11-3	TRBJ2-3	.	CASRQGYTDTQYF	TGTGCCAGCCGACAGGGGTATACAGATACGCAGTATTTT
14	TRBD1	TRBV2	TRBJ1-2	.	CASVRDRVYYGYTF	TGTGCCAGCGTGAGGGACAGGGTGTACTATGGCTACACCTTC
14	TRBD1	TRBV7-2	TRBJ2-7	.	CASSTRTGGYEQYF	TGTGCCAGCAGCACCCGGACAGGGGGCTACGAGCAGTACTTC
11	.	TRBV7-8	TRBJ1-2	.	CASSRRGRYTF	TGTGCCAGCAGCCGCAGGGGACGCTACACCTTC
16	.	TRBV19	TRBJ1-3	.	CASSRSSGFSGNTIYF	TGTGCCAGTAGCCGCTCTTCAGGGTTCTCCGGAAACACCATATATTTT
16	.	TRBV4-1	TRBJ2-5	.	CASSRTEIVFQETQYF	TGCGCCAGCAGCCGGACAGAGATCGTCTTCCAAGAGACCCAGTACTTC
15	.	TRBV21-1	TRBJ2-1	.	CASSNASGRLNEQFF	TGTGCCAGCAGCAACGCTAGCGGGAGGCTCAATGAGCAGTTCTTC